These 20 T cell receptor beta chains came from one sample sequenced in a study of blood T cell repertoires in COVID-19 (dated by TCRdb to 2020 to 2022). The library was produced with the immunoSEQ multiplex PCR assay. Not all clones reach the TCRdb copy of this immuneACCESS table, which keeps in-frame sequences only. Checked studies attribute under half of the gap to unresolved V genes and leave the rest unexplained. The sample table records around 250,000 clones; roughly 80% of these occur just once. The biggest ten clones account for approximately 3.2% of the sample. Sequencing was done on a sample of peripheral blood. The receptors shown here come from a woman between 18 and 29 years old with acute or convalescent COVID-19.

The V and J genes are TRBV7-2 and TRBJ2-7, with TRBD2 identical over 9 bases. The germline gives CDR1 SGHTA, CDR2 FQGNSA. J was trimmed by 4 bases and V by 3 bases; bases with no gene match: 4. The CDR3 loop spans 14 amino acids. CDR3 nucleotide sequence: TGTGCCAGCAGCTTCCTAGCGGGAATGTACGAGCAGTACTTC. Protein: CASSFLAGMYEQYF.

This clone showed up just a few times. The gene calls are TRBV27 and TRBJ2-1; possible D gene TRBD1, 6 bases. Trimming removed 5 bases from V and 4 bases from J, with 21 bases in between. Germline loops: CDR1 MNHEY, CDR2 SMNVEV (reference sequence). The CDR3 consists of 17 residues. In nucleotides, the CDR3 is TGTGCCAGCAGTGGGGGCGAACTAGTTGGAAATTACAATGAGCAGTTCTTC. It is translated as CASSGGELVGNYNEQFF.

This rearrangement joins TRBV30 to TRBJ1-2; the D is unclear. CDR1 is GTSNPN, CDR2 SVGIG, per germline (reference sequence). V dropped 5 bases and J dropped 7 bases, with 8 bases sitting between them. The CDR3 consists of 10 residues. DNA for the CDR3: TGTGCCTGGTATGACTTTGGCTACACCTTC. This encodes CAWYDFGYTF.

This sequence joins TRBV18 and TRBJ2-7, with a weak D call TRBD2 (5 bases). With 2 bases removed from V and 7 bases from J, the gap between germline ends came to 12 bases. This CDR3 has 13 residues. Germline-derived CDR1 and CDR2 are KGHSH and LQKENI. The CDR3: CASSPTTGLEQYF. CDR3 nucleotides: TGTGCCAGCTCACCAACTACGGGGTTGGAGCAGTACTTC.

The genes are TRBV7-2 and TRBJ1-2, with D maybe TRBD1 (6 bases). This CDR3 spans 14 amino acids. The germline gives CDR1 SGHTA, CDR2 FQGNSA. The V end lost 1 base, the J end lost 7 bases, and 13 bases lay between the germline ends. DNA for the CDR3: TGTGCCAGCAGCTTAGTGGCGGGGGGCTCTGGCTACACCTTC. The encoded protein is CASSLVAGGSGYTF.

The sample holds one count of this clone. The chain couples TRBV9 to TRBJ2-1, with D possibly being TRBD2 (5 bases). The CDR3 spans 14 residues. Trimming removed 0 bases from V and 7 bases from J, with 11 bases in between. The V gene's germline CDR1 is SGDLS and CDR2 YYNGEE. The DNA for the CDR3 is TGTGCCAGCAGCGTAGTACCTAGCATAAATGAGCAGTTCTTC. Translating gives CASSVVPSINEQFF.

The chain couples TRBV18 to TRBJ1-1, with TRBD1 matching over 8 bases. Germline CDR1 and CDR2: KGHSH and LQKENI. V gave up 1 base and J gave up 1 base; unmatched junction bases: 5. There are 16 residues in the CDR3. For the CDR3, the DNA is TGTGCCAGCTCACCACTAGACAGGGGATGGAACACTGAAGCTTTCTTT. It is translated as CASSPLDRGWNTEAFF.

The rearrangement joins TRBV30 to TRBJ1-5; unclear D gene. This CDR3 is 14 amino acids long. The germline V and J ends were trimmed by 2 bases and 4 bases, with 12 bases remaining between them. Germline lookup yields CDR1 GTSNPN and CDR2 SVGIG (reference sequence). CDR3 protein: CAWSHAGGNQPQHF. The DNA for the CDR3 is TGTGCCTGGAGTCATGCGGGCGGTAATCAGCCCCAGCATTTT.

This chain joins TRBV15 and TRBJ2-1; 9 bases agree with TRBD1. Germline loops: CDR1 LNHNV, CDR2 YYDKDF (reference sequence). The CDR3 runs to 16 residues. V lost 5 bases, J lost 8 bases, and 13 bases stayed unmatched. Here the CDR3 DNA reads TGTGCCACCAGCGGGGATAGACAGGGGGGCATATATGAGCAGTTCTTC. Encoded protein: CATSGDRQGGIYEQFF.

The J gene is TRBJ1-6, the V gene TRBV15; D ambiguous. The CDR3 consists of 13 residues. The germline V gene has CDR1 LNHNV and CDR2 YYDKDF (reference sequence). V was shortened by 0 bases and J by 7 bases, with 4 bases between the two germline ends. Written as DNA, the CDR3 is TGTGCCACCAGCAGAGAACGGAATTCACCCCTCCACTTT. Translation: CATSRERNSPLHF.

The rearrangement joins TRBV2 to TRBJ2-1, with TRBD2 matching 7 bases. The junction had 6 bases not matched to a gene; V was cut back by 7 bases and J by 0 bases. The CDR3 is made up of 15 amino acids. Germline CDR1 is SNHLY and CDR2 is FYNNEI. CDR3 in DNA: TGTGCCAGCATGATAGCGGGCCTCTCCTACAATGAGCAGTTCTTC. It encodes CASMIAGLSYNEQFF.

The chain joins TRBV11-2 to TRBJ1-2, with TRBD1 matching over 7 bases. Trimming removed 1 base from V and 2 bases from J; junction bases left unmatched: 4. In germline, CDR1 is SGHAT, CDR2 FQNNGV. The CDR3 is made up of 15 amino acids. The CDR3: CASSLGGQRNYGYTF. DNA of the CDR3: TGTGCCAGCAGCTTAGGGGGACAGAGAAACTATGGCTACACCTTC.

This chain connects TRBV9 to TRBJ1-1; D is unresolved. The CDR3 covers 15 residues. Trimming removed 4 bases at V and 3 bases at J, with 16 bases between. Germline assignment: CDR1 SGDLS and CDR2 YYNGEE. The CDR3: CASSPGRLRDTEAFF. The DNA of the CDR3 is TGTGCCAGCAGCCCAGGCCGGTTGAGGGACACTGAAGCTTTCTTT.

This clone was picked up a small number of times. The V gene is TRBV7-8, the J gene TRBJ2-7; D remains unclear. V was cut by 1 base and J by 6 bases, with 7 bases left in between. The CDR3 is 12 amino acids. Per the germline V gene, CDR1 is SGHVS and CDR2 is FQNEAQ. DNA of the CDR3: TGTGCCAGCAGCTTAGATAGAGGCGAGCAGTACTTC. Translated, it gives CASSLDRGEQYF.

The chain joins TRBV25-1 to TRBJ2-2; TRBD2 matches 10 bases. V lost 3 bases and J lost 6; bases outside the gene matches: 4. In germline, CDR1 is MGHDK, CDR2 SYGVNS. The CDR3 is 15 amino acids. CDR3 nucleotide sequence: TGTGCCAGCAGTGAGAGCGGGAGGGCCCCCGGGGAGCTGTTTTTT. Translation: CASSESGRAPGELFF.

The rearrangement links TRBV27 to TRBJ2-3; TRBD2 might be the D (6 bases). V lost 6 bases and J 0 bases, leaving 13 bases between the germline ends. The CDR3 is 15 amino acids. Germline CDR1 reads MNHEY; CDR2 reads SMNVEV (reference sequence). In DNA form, the CDR3 reads TGTGCCAGCAGCATGATAGCGGCTAGCACAGATACGCAGTATTTT. This sequence encodes CASSMIAASTDTQYF.

The chain links TRBV30 to TRBJ1-6; TRBD1 matches at 7 bases. This CDR3 contains 13 residues. Germline CDR1 and CDR2: GTSNPN and SVGIG (reference sequence). After removal of 5 bases from V and 5 bases from J, the junction contained 3 bases not matched to a gene. In DNA, the CDR3 is TGTGCCTGGGGACAGGTGGATAATTCACCCCTCCACTTT. Protein sequence: CAWGQVDNSPLHF.

J is TRBJ2-3 and V is TRBV5-5; TRBD2 matches at 9 bases. The germline CDR1 and CDR2 sequences are SGHKS and YYEKEE (reference sequence). This CDR3 is 16 amino acids long. J was trimmed by 6 bases and V by 3 bases; bases with no gene match: 11. The CDR3 sequence: CASSWTAGLAGDTQYF. Here the CDR3 DNA reads TGTGCCAGCAGCTGGACCGCGGGACTAGCAGGGGATACGCAGTATTTT.

The rearrangement links TRBV30 to TRBJ2-2; tentative D call: TRBD1 (5 bases). V was clipped by 0 bases and J by 3 bases, with 14 bases between them. The CDR3 spans 16 residues. Germline CDR1 is GTSNPN and CDR2 is SVGIG (reference sequence). The CDR3 sequence: CAWSVLQGGDTGELFF. The CDR3 DNA reads as TGTGCCTGGAGTGTTCTCCAGGGTGGGGACACCGGGGAGCTGTTTTTT.

This clone was recorded a few times. The V call is TRBV7-2, the J call TRBJ2-7, with 12 positions matching TRBD2. Trimming removed 10 bases from V and 0 bases from J; junction bases left unmatched: 7. The V gene's germline CDR1 is SGHTA and CDR2 FQGNSA. The CDR3 totals 15 residues. The CDR3 spells CATGLAGPVSYEQYF. Here the CDR3 DNA reads TGTGCCACCGGACTAGCGGGGCCCGTCTCCTACGAGCAGTACTTC.